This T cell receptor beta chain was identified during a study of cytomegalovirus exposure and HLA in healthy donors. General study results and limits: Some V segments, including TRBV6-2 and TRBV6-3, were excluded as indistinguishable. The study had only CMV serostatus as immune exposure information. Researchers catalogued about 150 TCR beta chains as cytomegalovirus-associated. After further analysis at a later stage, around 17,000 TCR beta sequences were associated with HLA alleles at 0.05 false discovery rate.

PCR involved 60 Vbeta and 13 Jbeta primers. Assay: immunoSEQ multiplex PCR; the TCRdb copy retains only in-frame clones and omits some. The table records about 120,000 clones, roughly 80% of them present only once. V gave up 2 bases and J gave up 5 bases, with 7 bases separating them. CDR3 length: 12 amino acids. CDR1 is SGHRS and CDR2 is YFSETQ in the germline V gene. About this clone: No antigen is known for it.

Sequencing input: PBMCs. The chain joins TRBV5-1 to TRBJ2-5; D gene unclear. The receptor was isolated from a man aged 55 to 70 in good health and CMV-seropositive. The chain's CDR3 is CASSLIPETQYF. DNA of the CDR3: TGCGCCAGCAGCTTAATCCCGGAGACCCAGTACTTC.